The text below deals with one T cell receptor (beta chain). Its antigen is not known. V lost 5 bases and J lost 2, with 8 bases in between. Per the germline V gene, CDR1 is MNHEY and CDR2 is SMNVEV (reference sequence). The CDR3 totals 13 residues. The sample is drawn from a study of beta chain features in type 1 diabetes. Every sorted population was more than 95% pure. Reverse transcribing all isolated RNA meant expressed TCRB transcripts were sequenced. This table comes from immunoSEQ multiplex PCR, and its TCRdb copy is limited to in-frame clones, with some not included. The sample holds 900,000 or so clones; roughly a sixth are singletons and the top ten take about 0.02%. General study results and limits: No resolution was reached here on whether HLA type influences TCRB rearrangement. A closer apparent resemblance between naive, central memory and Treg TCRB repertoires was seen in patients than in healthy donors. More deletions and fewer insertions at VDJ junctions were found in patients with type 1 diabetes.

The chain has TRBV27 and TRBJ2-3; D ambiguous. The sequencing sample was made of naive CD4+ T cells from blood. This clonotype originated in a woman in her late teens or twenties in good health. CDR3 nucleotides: TGTGCCAGCAGTCCTAGGGTCACAGATACGCAGTATTTT. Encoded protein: CASSPRVTDTQYF.